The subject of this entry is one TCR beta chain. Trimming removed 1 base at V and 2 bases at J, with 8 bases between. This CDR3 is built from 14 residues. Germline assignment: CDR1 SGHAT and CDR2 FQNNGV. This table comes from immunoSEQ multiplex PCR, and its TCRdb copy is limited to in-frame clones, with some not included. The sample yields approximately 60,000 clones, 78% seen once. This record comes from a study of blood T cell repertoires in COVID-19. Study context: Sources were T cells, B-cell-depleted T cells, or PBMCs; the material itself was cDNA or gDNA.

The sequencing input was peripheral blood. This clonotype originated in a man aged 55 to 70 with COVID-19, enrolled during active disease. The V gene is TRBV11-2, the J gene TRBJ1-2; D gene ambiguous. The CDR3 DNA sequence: TGTGCCAGCAGCTTAGGGTCGGTCAACTATGGCTACACCTTC. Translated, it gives CASSLGSVNYGYTF.